This T cell receptor beta chain was identified in a study of T-cell memory formation after mild COVID-19. cDNA libraries for TCR alpha and TCR beta, carrying sample barcodes and UMIs, came from 5'RACE with constant-segment primers. TCRdb re-called the 5' RACE reads through MiXCR, storing one row per CDR3 protein. The sample has roughly 320,000 distinct CDR3 sequences, 25% to 30% seen once. Whole-study results and caveats: For contracting clones, CD4+ ones sat mainly in CM and EM, CD8+ in EMRA. A subset of responding clones appeared in pre-infection memory, suggesting cross-reactive memory joined.

The CDR3 is 14 residues long. Between the trimmed V and J ends, which lost 1 base and 2 bases, there was a span of 6 bases. Germline V lookup: CDR1 LNHNV, CDR2 YYDKDF (reference sequence). As concerns this clonotype: Its cognate antigen is unknown.

Sequenced: PBMCs or a T cell subset sorted from them (not recorded which). The genes are TRBV15 and TRBJ1-3; D is perhaps TRBD1 (5 bases). The TCR was taken from an adult woman who had mild COVID-19 (a few samples of this study predate the infection). Cell type and time point are not known. In DNA form, the CDR3 reads TGTGCCACCAGCAGAGTGGGGGCTGGAAACACCATATATTTT. As protein: CATSRVGAGNTIYF.